This record covers a single TCR beta chain. No antigen is known for it. This sample is part of a study of shared clonotypes between healthy human individuals. It was approximately 0.2 ug DNA, some 30,000 T cell genomes, that sorted-subset replicate PCRs used. Some clones are missing from TCRdb's copy, which holds only in-frame ones; the method was immunoSEQ multiplex PCR. The sample carries about 1.1 million clones, 77% recorded once. The trim removed 4 bases at V and 9 bases at J, leaving 11 bases unmatched. This CDR3 contains 15 residues. CDR1 MGHRA and CDR2 YSYEKL come from the germline V gene. Study conclusions and caveats: Depth of sequencing was expected to influence donor clonotype sharing.

All donors qualified as healthy HIV-negative adults and had experienced no recent acute infections or vaccinations. Naive CD45RA+ and memory CD45RA-negative subsets were split from CD4+ cells. The material sequenced was memory CD4+ T cells from PBMCs. As to subset: CD45RA-negative fraction. The rearrangement joins TRBV4-1 to TRBJ1-5; 8 bases line up with TRBD1. This clonotype was sampled from a man between 18 and 29 years old in good health. Some clones in this sample may be carry-over from other donors' samples. The CDR3 is CASSPRDRYSWPQHF. CDR3 sequence (DNA): TGCGCCAGCAGCCCCCGGGACAGGTATTCGTGGCCCCAGCATTTT.